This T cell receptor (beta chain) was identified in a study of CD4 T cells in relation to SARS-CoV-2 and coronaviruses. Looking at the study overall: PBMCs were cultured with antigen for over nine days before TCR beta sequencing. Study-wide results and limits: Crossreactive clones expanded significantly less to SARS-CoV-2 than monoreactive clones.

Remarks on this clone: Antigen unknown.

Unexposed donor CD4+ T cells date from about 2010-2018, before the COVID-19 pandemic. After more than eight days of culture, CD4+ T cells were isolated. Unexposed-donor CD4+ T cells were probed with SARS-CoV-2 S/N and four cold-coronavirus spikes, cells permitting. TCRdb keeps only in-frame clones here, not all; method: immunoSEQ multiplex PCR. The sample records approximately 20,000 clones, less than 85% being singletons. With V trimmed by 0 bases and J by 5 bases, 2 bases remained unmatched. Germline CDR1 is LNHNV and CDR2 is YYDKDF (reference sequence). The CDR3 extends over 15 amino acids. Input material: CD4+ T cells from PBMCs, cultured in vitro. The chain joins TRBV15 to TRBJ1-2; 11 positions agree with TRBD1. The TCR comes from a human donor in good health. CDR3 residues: CATSREGTGGYGYTF. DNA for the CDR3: TGTGCCACCAGCAGAGAAGGGACAGGGGGGTATGGCTACACCTTC.